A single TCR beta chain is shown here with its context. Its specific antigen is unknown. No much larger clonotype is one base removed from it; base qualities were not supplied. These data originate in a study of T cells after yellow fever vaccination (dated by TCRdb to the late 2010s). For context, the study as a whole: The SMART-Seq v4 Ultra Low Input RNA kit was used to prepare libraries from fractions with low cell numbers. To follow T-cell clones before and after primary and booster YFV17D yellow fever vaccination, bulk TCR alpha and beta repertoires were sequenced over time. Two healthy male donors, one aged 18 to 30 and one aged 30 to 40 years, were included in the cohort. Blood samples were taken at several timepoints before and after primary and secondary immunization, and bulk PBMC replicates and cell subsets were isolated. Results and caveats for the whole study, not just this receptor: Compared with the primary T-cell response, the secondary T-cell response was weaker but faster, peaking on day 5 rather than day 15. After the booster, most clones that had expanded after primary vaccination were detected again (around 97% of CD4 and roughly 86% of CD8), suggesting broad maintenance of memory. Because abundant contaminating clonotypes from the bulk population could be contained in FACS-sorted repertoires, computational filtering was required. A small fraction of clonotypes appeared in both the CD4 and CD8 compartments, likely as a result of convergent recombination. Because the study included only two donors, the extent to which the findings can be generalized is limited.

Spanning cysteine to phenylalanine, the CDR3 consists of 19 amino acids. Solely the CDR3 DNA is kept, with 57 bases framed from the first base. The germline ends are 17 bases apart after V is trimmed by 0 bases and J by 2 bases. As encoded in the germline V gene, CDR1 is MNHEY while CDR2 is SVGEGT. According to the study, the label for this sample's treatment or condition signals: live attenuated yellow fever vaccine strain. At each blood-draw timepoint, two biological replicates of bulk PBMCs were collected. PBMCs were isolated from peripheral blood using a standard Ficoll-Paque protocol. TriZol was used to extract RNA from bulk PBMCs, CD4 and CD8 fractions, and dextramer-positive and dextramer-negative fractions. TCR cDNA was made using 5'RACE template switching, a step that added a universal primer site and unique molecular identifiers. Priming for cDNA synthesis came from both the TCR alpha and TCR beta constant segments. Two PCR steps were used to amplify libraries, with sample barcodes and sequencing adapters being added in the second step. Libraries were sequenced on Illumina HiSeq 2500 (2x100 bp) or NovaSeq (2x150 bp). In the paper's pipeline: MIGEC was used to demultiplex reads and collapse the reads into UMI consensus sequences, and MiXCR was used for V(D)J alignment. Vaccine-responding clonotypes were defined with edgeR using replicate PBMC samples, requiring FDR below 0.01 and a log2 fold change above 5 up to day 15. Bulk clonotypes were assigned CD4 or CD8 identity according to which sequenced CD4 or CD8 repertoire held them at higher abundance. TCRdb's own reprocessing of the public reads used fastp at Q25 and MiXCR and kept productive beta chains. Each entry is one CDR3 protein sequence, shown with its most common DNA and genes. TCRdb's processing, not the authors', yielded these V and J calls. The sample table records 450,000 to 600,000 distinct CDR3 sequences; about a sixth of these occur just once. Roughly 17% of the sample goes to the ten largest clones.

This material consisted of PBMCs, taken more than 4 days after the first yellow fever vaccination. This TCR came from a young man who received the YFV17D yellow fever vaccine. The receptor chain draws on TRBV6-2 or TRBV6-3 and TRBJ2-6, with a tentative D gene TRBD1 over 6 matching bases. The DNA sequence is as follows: TGTGCCAGCAGTTACTCCATAATGCCTGGGGGCACTGGGGCCAACGTCCTGACTTTC. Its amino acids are CASSYSIMPGGTGANVLTF.